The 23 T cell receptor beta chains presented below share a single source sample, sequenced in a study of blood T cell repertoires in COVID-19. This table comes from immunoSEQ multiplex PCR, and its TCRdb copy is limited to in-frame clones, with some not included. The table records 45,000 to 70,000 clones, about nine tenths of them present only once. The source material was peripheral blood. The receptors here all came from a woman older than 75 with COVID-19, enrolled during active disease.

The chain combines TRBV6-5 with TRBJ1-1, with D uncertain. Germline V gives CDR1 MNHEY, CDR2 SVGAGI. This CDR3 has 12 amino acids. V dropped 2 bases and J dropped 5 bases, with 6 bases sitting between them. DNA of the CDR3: TGTGCCAGCAGTTACGGCGGGACTGAAGCTTTCTTT. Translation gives CASSYGGTEAFF.

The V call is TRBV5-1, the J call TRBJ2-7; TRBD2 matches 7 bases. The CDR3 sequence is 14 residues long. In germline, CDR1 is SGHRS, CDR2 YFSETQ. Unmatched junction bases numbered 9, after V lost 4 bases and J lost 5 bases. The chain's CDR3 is CASSPWEGTHEQYF. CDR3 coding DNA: TGCGCCAGCAGCCCGTGGGAGGGCACCCACGAGCAGTACTTC.

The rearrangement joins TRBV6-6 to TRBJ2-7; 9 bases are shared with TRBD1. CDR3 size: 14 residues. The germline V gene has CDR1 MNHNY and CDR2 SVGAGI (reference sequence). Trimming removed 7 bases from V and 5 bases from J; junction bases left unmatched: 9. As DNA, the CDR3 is TGTGCCAGCAATAAAGGGACAGGGAGGCACGAGCAGTACTTC. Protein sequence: CASNKGTGRHEQYF.

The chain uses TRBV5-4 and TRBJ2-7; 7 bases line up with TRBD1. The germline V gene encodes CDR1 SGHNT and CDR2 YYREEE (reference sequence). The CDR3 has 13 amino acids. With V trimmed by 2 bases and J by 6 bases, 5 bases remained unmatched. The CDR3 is CASSLKGAREQYF. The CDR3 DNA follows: TGTGCCAGCAGCTTAAAGGGGGCGCGCGAGCAGTACTTC. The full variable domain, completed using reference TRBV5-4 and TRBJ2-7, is ETGVTQSPTHLIKTRGQQVTLRCSSQSGHNTVSWYQQALGQGPQFIFQYYREEENGRGNFPPRFSGLQFPNYSSELNVNALELDDSALYLCASSLKGAREQYFGPGTRLTVT.

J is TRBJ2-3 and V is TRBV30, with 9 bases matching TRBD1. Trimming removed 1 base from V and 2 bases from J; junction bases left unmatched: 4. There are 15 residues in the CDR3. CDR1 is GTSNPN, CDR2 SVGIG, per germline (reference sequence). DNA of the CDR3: TGTGCCTGGAGTGGGGACAGGGCGTACACAGATACGCAGTATTTT. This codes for CAWSGDRAYTDTQYF.

CDR3 bases: TGTGCCAGCTCACCACCGTATACGACCCGGGACAGGGTCAGGGAGCAGTACTTC. It codes for CASSPPYTTRDRVREQYF. This chain joins TRBV18 and TRBJ2-7, with TRBD1 identical over 9 bases. Germline V gene sequence: CDR1 KGHSH, CDR2 LQKENI. There are 18 residues in the CDR3. With V trimmed by 0 bases and J by 7 bases, 16 bases remained unmatched. Supplemented by reference TRBV18 and TRBJ2-7, the full variable domain reads NAGVMQNPRHLVRRRGQEARLRCSPMKGHSHVYWYRQLPEEGLKFMVYLQKENIIDESGMPKERFSAEFPKEGPSILRIQQVVRGDSAAYFCASSPPYTTRDRVREQYFGPGTRLTVT.

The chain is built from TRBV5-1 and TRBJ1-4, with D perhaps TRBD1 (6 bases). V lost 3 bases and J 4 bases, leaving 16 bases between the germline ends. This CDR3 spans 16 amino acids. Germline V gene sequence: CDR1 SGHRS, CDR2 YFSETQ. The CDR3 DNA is TGCGCCAGCAGCTCACGACCGGGACAACGTAATGAAAAACTGTTTTTT. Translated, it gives CASSSRPGQRNEKLFF.

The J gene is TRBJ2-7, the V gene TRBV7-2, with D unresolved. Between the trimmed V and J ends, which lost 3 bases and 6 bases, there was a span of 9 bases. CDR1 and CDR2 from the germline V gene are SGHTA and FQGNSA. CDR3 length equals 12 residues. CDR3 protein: CASSLNVAEQYF. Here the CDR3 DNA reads TGTGCCAGCAGCTTGAACGTGGCCGAGCAGTACTTC.

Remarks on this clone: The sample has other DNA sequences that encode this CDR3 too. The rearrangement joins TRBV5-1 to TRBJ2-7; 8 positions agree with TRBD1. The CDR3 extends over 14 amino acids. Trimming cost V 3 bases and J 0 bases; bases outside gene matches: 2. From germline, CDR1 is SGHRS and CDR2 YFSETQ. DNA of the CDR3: TGCGCCAGCAGCTCCACAGGGGGCTCCTACGAGCAGTACTTC. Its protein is CASSSTGGSYEQYF.

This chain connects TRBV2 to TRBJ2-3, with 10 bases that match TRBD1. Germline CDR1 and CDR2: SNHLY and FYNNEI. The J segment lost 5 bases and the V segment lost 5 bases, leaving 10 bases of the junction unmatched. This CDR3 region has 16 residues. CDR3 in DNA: TGTGCCAGCAGTCGGGGCCCGGGACAGGGGAAAGATACGCAGTATTTT. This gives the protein CASSRGPGQGKDTQYF.

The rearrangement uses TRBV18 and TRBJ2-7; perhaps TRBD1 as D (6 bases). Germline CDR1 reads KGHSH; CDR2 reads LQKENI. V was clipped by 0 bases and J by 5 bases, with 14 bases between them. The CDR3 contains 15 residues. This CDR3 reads CASSPPLAGENEQYF. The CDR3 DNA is TGTGCCAGCTCACCACCGCTAGCAGGGGAGAACGAGCAGTACTTC.

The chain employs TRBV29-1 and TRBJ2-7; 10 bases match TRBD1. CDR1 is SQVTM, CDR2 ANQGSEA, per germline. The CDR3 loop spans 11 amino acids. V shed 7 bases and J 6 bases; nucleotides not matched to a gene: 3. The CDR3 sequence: CSAGQGREQYF. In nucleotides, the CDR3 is TGCAGCGCGGGACAGGGGCGCGAGCAGTACTTC.

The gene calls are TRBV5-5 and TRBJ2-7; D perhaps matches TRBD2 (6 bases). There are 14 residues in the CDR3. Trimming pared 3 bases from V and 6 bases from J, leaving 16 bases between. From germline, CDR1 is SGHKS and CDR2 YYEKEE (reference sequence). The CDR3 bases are TGTGCCAGCAGCTACGGAATGGGGGGTCCCGAGCAGTACTTC. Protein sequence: CASSYGMGGPEQYF.

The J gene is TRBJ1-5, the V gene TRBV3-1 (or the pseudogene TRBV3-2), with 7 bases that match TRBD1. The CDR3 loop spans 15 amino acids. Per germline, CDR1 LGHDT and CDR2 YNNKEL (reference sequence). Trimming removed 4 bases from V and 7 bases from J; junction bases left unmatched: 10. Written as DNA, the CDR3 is TGTGCCAGCAGCCTCGGGACAGTCGGTTCGCAGCCCCAGCATTTT. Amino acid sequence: CASSLGTVGSQPQHF.

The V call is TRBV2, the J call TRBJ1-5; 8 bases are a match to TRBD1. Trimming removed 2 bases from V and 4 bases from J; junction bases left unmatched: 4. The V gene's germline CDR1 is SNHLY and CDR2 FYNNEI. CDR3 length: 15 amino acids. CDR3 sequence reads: CASSELGDRNQPQHF. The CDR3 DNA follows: TGTGCCAGCAGTGAACTCGGGGACAGGAATCAGCCCCAGCATTTT.

The CDR3 DNA sequence: TGTGCCTGGAGTATCGGGGAGCGAGAGACCCAGTACTTC. This codes for CAWSIGERETQYF. V is TRBV30 and J is TRBJ2-5, with D possibly TRBD2 on 5 matching bases. V lost 2 bases, J lost 4 bases, and 11 bases lay in between. CDR3 length: 13 residues. Looked up from germline, CDR1 is GTSNPN and CDR2 is SVGIG (reference sequence).

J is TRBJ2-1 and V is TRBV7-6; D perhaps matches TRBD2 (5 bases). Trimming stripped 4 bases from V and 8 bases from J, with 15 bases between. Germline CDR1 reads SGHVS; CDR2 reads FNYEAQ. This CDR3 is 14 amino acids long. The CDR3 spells CASSSTTGRDEQFF. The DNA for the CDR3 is TGTGCCAGCAGCTCGACTACGGGCCGCGATGAGCAGTTCTTC.

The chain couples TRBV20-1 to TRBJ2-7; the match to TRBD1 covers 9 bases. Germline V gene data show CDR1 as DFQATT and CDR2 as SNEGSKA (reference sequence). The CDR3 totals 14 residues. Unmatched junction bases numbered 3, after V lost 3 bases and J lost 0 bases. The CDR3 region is CSASTGGVSYEQYF. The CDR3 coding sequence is TGCAGTGCTAGTACAGGGGGCGTCTCCTACGAGCAGTACTTC.

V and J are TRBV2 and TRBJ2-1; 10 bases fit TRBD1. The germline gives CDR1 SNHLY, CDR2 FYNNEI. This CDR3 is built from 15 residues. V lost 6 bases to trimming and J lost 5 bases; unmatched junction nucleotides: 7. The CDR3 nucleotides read TGTGCCAGCAGGACTAGGACAGGGGGGAACAATGAGCAGTTCTTC. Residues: CASRTRTGGNNEQFF.

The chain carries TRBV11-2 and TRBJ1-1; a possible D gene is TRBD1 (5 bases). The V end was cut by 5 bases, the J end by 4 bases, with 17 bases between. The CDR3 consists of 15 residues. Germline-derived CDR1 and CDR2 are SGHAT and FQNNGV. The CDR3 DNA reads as TGTGCCAGCAGCATGAGACAGCCCTTGGGCACTGAAGCTTTCTTT. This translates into CASSMRQPLGTEAFF.

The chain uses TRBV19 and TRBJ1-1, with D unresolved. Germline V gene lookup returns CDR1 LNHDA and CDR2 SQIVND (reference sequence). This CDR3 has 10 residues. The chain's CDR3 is CASGRNGAFF. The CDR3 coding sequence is TGTGCAAGCGGGAGGAACGGAGCTTTCTTT.

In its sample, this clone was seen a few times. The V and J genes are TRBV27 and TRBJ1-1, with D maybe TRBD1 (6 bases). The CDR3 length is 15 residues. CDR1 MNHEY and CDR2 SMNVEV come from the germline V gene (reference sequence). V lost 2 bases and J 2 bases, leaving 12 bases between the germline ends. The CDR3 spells CASSLRQDANTEAFF. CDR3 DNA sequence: TGTGCCAGCAGTTTAAGACAGGACGCCAACACTGAAGCTTTCTTT.

CDR3 DNA: TGTGCCAGCAGACTAGTGAGGGGGCCAGATACGCAGTATTTT. This encodes CASRLVRGPDTQYF. The chain links TRBV6-1 to TRBJ2-3; 7 bases are a match to TRBD1. The CDR3 has 14 amino acids. Germline-derived CDR1 and CDR2 are MNHNS and SASEGT. The trim removed 6 bases at V and 4 bases at J, leaving 7 bases unmatched.